Below, 24 T cell receptor beta chains from the same sample are listed, as sequenced in a study of identical twins. From the 5' RACE reads, TCRdb called clonotypes with MiXCR, one entry per CDR3 protein. The profile shows about 450,000 distinct CDR3 sequences, less than 20% of them singletons. Sample: naive T cells sorted from blood. The origin of the receptors is a man aged 50-60 years in good health.

This sequence joins TRBV29-1 and TRBJ2-3, with D unclear. Germline values: CDR1 SQVTM, CDR2 ANQGSEA. The CDR3 totals 14 residues. V was shortened by 0 bases and J by 3 bases, with 10 bases between the two germline ends. The CDR3 DNA follows: TGCAGCGTTGAAGATCCCCATGGGACAGATACGCAGTATTTT. It codes for CSVEDPHGTDTQYF.

The V gene is TRBV7-9, the J gene TRBJ1-6, with D possibly matching TRBD1 (5 bases). The V gene lost 0 bases and the J gene lost 3 bases, with 12 bases spanning the gap. Germline V CDR1 and CDR2: SEHNR, FQNEAQ (reference sequence). The CDR3 spans 17 residues. This CDR3 reads CASSLAPQANYNSPLHF. CDR3 DNA: TGTGCCAGCAGCTTAGCGCCACAGGCAAACTATAATTCACCCCTCCACTTT. The full variable domain, its missing parts supplied by reference TRBV7-9 and TRBJ1-6, is DTGVSQNPRHKITKRGQNVTFRCDPISEHNRLYWYRQTLGQGPEFLTYFQNEAQLEKSRLLSDRFSAERPKGSFSTLEIQRTEQGDSAMYLCASSLAPQANYNSPLHFGNGTRLTVT.

The chain couples TRBV10-3 to TRBJ1-5, with TRBD1 matching over 10 bases. The CDR3 loop spans 15 amino acids. The J segment lost 9 bases and the V segment lost 0 bases, leaving 5 bases of the junction unmatched. Germline lookup yields CDR1 ENHRY and CDR2 SYGVKD. CDR3 nucleotides: TGTGCCATCAGTGAGTCGAGGGACAGGGGAAGGCCCCAGCATTTT. Protein: CAISESRDRGRPQHF.

This chain joins TRBV19 and TRBJ2-2; D tentatively fits TRBD1 or TRBD2 (6 bases each). This CDR3 spans 14 amino acids. The germline gives CDR1 LNHDA, CDR2 SQIVND (reference sequence). V was pared by 9 bases and J by 7 bases, with 18 bases between. In DNA, the CDR3 is TGTGCCAGCAACGCGGGGCCCAGGGGCGGGGAGCTGTTTTTT. Translating it yields CASNAGPRGGELFF.

The gene calls are TRBV12-3 or TRBV12-4 and TRBJ2-5; D is possibly TRBD1 (5 bases). With 8 bases removed from V and 5 bases from J, the gap between germline ends came to 12 bases. The CDR3 has 12 residues. Here the CDR3 DNA reads TGTGCCAGCCAAGGGGCCCAGGAGACCCAGTACTTC. This encodes CASQGAQETQYF.

This clonotype was observed many times. The rearrangement links TRBV24-1 to TRBJ2-1; no firm D call. This CDR3 has 13 residues. Germline CDR1 and CDR2: KGHDR and SFDVKD. Trimming took 5 bases from V and 9 from J, leaving 13 bases between them. Written as DNA, the CDR3 is TGTGCCACCAGTGGTGGGCGGTGGGGTGAGCAGTTCTTC. It specifies CATSGGRWGEQFF.

The gene calls are TRBV5-6 and TRBJ2-5; 10 positions match TRBD2. V shed 3 bases, J shed 3 bases, and the junction held 11 bases outside the gene matches. The CDR3 contains 17 residues. The germline CDR1 and CDR2 sequences are SGHDT and YYEEEE. CDR3 loop: CASSSRIAGGREETQYF. The CDR3 coding sequence is TGTGCCAGCAGCTCCAGGATAGCGGGAGGACGAGAAGAGACCCAGTACTTC.

This clonotype was counted ten times or more. The chain's CDR3 is CATLDTTNYGYTF. In DNA, the CDR3 is TGTGCCACCCTGGACACGACTAACTATGGCTACACCTTC. The V call is TRBV25-1, the J call TRBJ1-2; a weak D match, TRBD1 (5 bases). Deletions cut 10 bases from V and 0 bases from J, with 12 bases between. The CDR3 is 13 residues long. Germline lookup yields CDR1 MGHDK and CDR2 SYGVNS.

V gene TRBV20-1 combines with J gene TRBJ2-3; 9 nucleotides align to TRBD2. Losses at the gene ends were 6 bases for V and 4 bases for J; bases not matched to a gene: 11. Germline V gene sequence: CDR1 DFQATT, CDR2 SNEGSKA (reference sequence). This CDR3 is 15 amino acids long. CDR3 coding DNA: TGCAGTGCGCCGGAGCTAGCGGGACTCGCAGATACGCAGTATTTT. This sequence encodes CSAPELAGLADTQYF.

This clonotype was counted a few times. The J gene is TRBJ2-6, the V gene TRBV27; D remains unclear. V lost 5 bases and J lost 0, with 11 bases in between. The CDR3 has 16 residues. Germline assignment: CDR1 MNHEY and CDR2 SMNVEV (reference sequence). The CDR3 DNA reads as TGTGCCAGCAGTATCCTCGGGTTCTCTGGGGCCAACGTCCTGACTTTC. Translating gives CASSILGFSGANVLTF.

This clonotype was detected only a few times. The chain employs TRBV12-3 or TRBV12-4 and TRBJ2-5; tentatively, D is TRBD1 (5 bases). The CDR3 is 13 amino acids. Trimming pared 7 bases from V and 1 base from J, leaving 10 bases between. The CDR3 coding sequence is TGTGCCAGCACTTCCGACAGCCAAGAGACCCAGTACTTC. This translates into CASTSDSQETQYF.

This clonotype was seen more than once but under ten times. DNA for the CDR3: TGTGCCATCAGTGCGGCGGTGGACAATCAGCCCCAGCATTTT. It yields the protein CAISAAVDNQPQHF. The V and J genes are TRBV10-3 and TRBJ1-5; no definite D call. The CDR3 totals 14 residues. Germline-derived CDR1 and CDR2 are ENHRY and SYGVKD. The V end lost 4 bases, the J end lost 3 bases, and 10 bases lay between the germline ends.

The chain couples TRBV10-3 to TRBJ2-6, with 9 bases fitting TRBD1. V was pared by 0 bases and J by 0 bases, with 6 bases of the junction left unmatched. Germline CDR1 and CDR2: ENHRY and SYGVKD. CDR3 size: 19 residues. DNA for the CDR3: TGTGCCATCAGTGAGTCCGGACAGGGGCCTAGCTCTGGGGCCAACGTCCTGACTTTC. This sequence encodes CAISESGQGPSSGANVLTF.

V is TRBV2 and J is TRBJ2-4, with a possible D match to TRBD2 (6 bases). V shed 6 bases and J shed 7 bases, with 16 bases lying between them. The CDR3 is made up of 14 amino acids. Per germline, CDR1 SNHLY and CDR2 FYNNEI. As DNA, the CDR3 is TGTGCCAGCAGCATTCCGGGGGATCGGAACATTCAGTACTTC. Translation gives CASSIPGDRNIQYF.

The sample holds many counts of this clonotype. V and J are TRBV6-1 and TRBJ1-2, with D uncertain. Germline assignment: CDR1 MNHNS and CDR2 SASEGT. The CDR3 is 13 residues long. V was shortened by 6 bases and J by 2 bases, with 10 bases between the two germline ends. DNA of the CDR3: TGTGCCAGCAGACCCGGCCAGAACTATGGCTACACCTTC. Translated, it gives CASRPGQNYGYTF.

The rearrangement links TRBV18 to TRBJ2-3; 8 positions match TRBD2. CDR3 length: 20 amino acids. V dropped 2 bases and J dropped 4; count of bases not matched to a gene: 20. Germline assignment: CDR1 KGHSH and CDR2 LQKENI. The CDR3 loop reads CASSPSFGGAGSSRADTQYF. The CDR3 region has the DNA TGTGCCAGCTCACCATCTTTCGGGGGGGCCGGTTCTTCCCGTGCAGATACGCAGTATTTT.

The CDR3 DNA sequence: TGTGCCAGCAGAAATAGCGGGGGGCTAGATACGCAGTATTTT. Amino acid sequence: CASRNSGGLDTQYF. The chain carries TRBV27 and TRBJ2-3; 10 nucleotides align to TRBD2. Germline V gene data show CDR1 as MNHEY and CDR2 as SMNVEV (reference sequence). The CDR3 covers 14 residues. V shed 6 bases, J shed 5 bases, and the junction held 5 bases outside the gene matches.

This clonotype appeared a few times. In nucleotides, the CDR3 is TGCAGTGCTAGGGGGGGCGGTCCCCGAGTAGAAGGCTACACCTTC. Its protein product is CSARGGGPRVEGYTF. V usage is TRBV20-1 and J usage is TRBJ1-2; D is possibly TRBD1 (6 bases). Germline V CDR1 and CDR2: DFQATT, SNEGSKA (reference sequence). Trimming cost V 3 bases and J 8 bases, with 22 bases left between them. The length of the CDR3 is 15 residues.

The sample holds a few counts of this clonotype. The V and J genes are TRBV20-1 and TRBJ2-7; perhaps TRBD2 as D (6 bases). Germline CDR1 is DFQATT and CDR2 is SNEGSKA (reference sequence). The CDR3 is made up of 14 amino acids. V lost 3 bases to trimming and J lost 2 bases, with 14 bases between them. The CDR3, as DNA: TGCAGTGCTAGCATGGCGGCGGGGACCTACGAGCAGTACTTC. Encoded protein: CSASMAAGTYEQYF.

The gene calls are TRBV10-3 and TRBJ2-3; TRBD2 agrees at 8 bases. Germline V gives CDR1 ENHRY, CDR2 SYGVKD. The CDR3 length is 14 residues. V shed 10 bases and J 2 bases; nucleotides not matched to a gene: 8. The CDR3 region has the DNA TGTGCCACGGGGGGGCAGGAAAACACAGATACGCAGTATTTT. Encoded protein: CATGGQENTDTQYF.

Here the CDR3 reads CASSLPGTPGEQYF. CDR3 DNA sequence: TGTGCCAGCAGCCTGCCCGGGACTCCCGGCGAGCAGTACTTC. The chain is built from TRBV11-2 and TRBJ2-7; TRBD2 might be the D (6 bases). Germline V lookup: CDR1 SGHAT, CDR2 FQNNGV. V lost 5 bases and J 6 bases, leaving 17 bases between the germline ends. This CDR3 is 14 amino acids long.

The V and J genes are TRBV6-1 and TRBJ1-2; 7 positions match TRBD1. The germline V gene encodes CDR1 MNHNS and CDR2 SASEGT. V lost 3 bases to trimming and J lost 8 bases; unmatched junction nucleotides: 12. The CDR3 is 15 residues long. The CDR3 sequence is CASSELGRRGLGYTF. DNA for the CDR3: TGTGCCAGCAGTGAGCTGGGACGAAGGGGGCTCGGCTACACCTTC.

This sequence joins TRBV6-2 or TRBV6-3 and TRBJ2-1; D not certain. CDR3 size: 14 residues. The ends were cut back, 5 bases at V and 1 base at J, with 9 bases in the middle. Germline V gene lookup returns CDR1 MNHEY and CDR2 SVGEGT. CDR3 region: CASSIFTSYNEQFF. As DNA, the CDR3 is TGTGCCAGCAGTATCTTTACATCCTACAATGAGCAGTTCTTC.

The chain employs TRBV5-1 and TRBJ1-4; TRBD1 matches at 7 bases. The germline V gene has CDR1 SGHRS and CDR2 YFSETQ. J lost 2 bases, V lost 4 bases, and 2 bases had no gene match. The CDR3 spans 14 residues. The CDR3 protein is CASSPDRTNEKLFF. In DNA form, the CDR3 reads TGCGCCAGCAGCCCGGACAGGACTAATGAAAAACTGTTTTTT.